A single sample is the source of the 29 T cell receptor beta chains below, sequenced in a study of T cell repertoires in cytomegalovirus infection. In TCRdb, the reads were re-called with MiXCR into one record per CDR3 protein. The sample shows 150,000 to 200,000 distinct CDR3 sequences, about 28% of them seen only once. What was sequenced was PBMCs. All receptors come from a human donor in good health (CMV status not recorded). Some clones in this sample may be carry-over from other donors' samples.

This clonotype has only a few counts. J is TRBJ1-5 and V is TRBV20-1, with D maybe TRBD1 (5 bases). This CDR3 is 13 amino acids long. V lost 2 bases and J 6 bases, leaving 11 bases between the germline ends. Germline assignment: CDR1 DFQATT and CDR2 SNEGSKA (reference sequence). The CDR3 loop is CSARRGDGQPQHF. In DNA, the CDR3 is TGCAGTGCTAGAAGGGGAGATGGTCAGCCCCAGCATTTT.

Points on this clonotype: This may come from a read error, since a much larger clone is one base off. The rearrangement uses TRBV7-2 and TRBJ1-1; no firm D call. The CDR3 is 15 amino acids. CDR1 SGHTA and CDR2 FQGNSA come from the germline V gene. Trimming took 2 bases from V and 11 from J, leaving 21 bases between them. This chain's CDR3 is CASSLQVDAGLIAFF. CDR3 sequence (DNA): TGTGCCAGCAGCTTACAAGTGGACGCCGGTTTGATCGCTTTCTTT.

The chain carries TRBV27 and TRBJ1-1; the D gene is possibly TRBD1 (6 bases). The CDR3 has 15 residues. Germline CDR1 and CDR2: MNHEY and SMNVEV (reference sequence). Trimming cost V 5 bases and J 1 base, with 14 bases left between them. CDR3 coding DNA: TGTGCCAGCAGTCGGACAGACGTTGAGAACACTGAAGCTTTCTTT. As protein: CASSRTDVENTEAFF.

DNA for the CDR3: TGTGCCAGTCGGGACTTAGCCAAAAACATTCAGTACTTC. It yields the protein CASRDLAKNIQYF. V and J are TRBV19 and TRBJ2-4, with a tentative D call TRBD2 (6 bases). Germline lookup yields CDR1 LNHDA and CDR2 SQIVND (reference sequence). This CDR3 has 13 amino acids. The V end lost 8 bases, the J end lost 0 bases, and 8 bases lay between the germline ends.

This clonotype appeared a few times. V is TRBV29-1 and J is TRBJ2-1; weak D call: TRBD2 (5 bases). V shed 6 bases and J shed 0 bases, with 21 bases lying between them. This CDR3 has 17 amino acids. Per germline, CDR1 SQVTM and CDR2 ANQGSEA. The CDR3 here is CSVTPPGKASSYNEQFF. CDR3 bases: TGCAGCGTCACACCCCCGGGAAAAGCTAGCTCCTACAATGAGCAGTTCTTC.

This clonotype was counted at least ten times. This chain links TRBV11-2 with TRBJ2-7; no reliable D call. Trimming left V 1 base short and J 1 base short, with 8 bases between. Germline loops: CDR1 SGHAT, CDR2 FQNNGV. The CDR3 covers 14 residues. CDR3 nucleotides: TGTGCCAGCAGCTTAGGGGCACCTTCCTACGAGCAGTACTTC. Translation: CASSLGAPSYEQYF. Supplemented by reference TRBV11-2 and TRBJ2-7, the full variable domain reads EAGVAQSPRYKIIEKRQSVAFWCNPISGHATLYWYQQILGQGPKLLIQFQNNGVVDDSQLPKDRFSAERLKGVDSTLKIQPAKLEDSAVYLCASSLGAPSYEQYFGPGTRLTVT.

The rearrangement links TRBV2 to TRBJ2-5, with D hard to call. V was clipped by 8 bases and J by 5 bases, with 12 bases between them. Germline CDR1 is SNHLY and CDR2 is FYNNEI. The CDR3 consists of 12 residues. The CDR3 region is CASELVHETQYF. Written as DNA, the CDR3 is TGTGCCAGCGAGTTGGTCCACGAGACCCAGTACTTC.

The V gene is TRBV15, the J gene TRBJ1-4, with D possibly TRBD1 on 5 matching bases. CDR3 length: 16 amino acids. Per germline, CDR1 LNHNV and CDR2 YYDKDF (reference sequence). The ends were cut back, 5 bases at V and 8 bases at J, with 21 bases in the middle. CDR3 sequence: CATSLSRGQGDEKLFF. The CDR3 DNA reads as TGTGCCACCAGCTTAAGTCGAGGCCAGGGCGACGAAAAACTGTTTTTT.

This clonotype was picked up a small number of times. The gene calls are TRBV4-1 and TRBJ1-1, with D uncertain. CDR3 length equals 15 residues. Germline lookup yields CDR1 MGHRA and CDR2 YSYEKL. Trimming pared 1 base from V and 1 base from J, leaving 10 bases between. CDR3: CASSQAFASNTEAFF. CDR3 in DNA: TGCGCCAGCAGCCAAGCTTTCGCCTCGAACACTGAAGCTTTCTTT.

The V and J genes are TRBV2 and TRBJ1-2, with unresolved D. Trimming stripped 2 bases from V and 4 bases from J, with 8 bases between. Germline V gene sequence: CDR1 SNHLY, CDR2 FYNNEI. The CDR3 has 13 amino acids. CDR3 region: CASSEYDTYGYTF. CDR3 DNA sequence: TGTGCCAGCAGTGAATACGATACCTATGGCTACACCTTC.

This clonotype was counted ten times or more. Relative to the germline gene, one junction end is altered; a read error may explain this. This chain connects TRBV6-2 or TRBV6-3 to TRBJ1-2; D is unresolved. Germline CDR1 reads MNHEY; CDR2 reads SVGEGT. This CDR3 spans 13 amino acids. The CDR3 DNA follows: TGTGCCAGCAGTCACTCGGCTAACTATGGCTACACCTTC. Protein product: CASSHSANYGYTF.

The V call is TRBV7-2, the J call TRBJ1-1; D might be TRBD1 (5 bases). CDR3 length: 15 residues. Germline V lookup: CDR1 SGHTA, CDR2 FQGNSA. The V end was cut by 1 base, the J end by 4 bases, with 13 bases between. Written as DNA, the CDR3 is TGTGCCAGCAGCTTAGGGGGGGGGGGGATCACTGAAGCTTTCTTT. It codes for CASSLGGGGITEAFF.

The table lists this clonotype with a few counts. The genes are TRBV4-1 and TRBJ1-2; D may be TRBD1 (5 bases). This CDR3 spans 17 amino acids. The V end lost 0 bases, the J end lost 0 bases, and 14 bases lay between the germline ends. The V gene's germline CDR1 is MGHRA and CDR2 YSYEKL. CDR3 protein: CASSQDGFGGSNYGYTF. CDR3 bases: TGCGCCAGCAGCCAAGATGGGTTCGGGGGGTCTAACTATGGCTACACCTTC.

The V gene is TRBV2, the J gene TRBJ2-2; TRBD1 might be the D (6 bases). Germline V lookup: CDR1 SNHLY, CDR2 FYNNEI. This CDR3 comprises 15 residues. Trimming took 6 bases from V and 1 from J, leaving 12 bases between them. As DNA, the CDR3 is TGTGCCAGCAGGGAACAGGGAAGGAACACCGGGGAGCTGTTTTTT. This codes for CASREQGRNTGELFF.

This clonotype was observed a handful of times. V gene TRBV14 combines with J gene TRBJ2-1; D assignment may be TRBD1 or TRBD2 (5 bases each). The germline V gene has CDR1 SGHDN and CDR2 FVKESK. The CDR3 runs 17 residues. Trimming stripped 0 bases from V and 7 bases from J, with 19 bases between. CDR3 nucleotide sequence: TGTGCCAGCAGCCAAGATCTTGGGGCATGGACGGGGAATGAGCAGTTCTTC. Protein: CASSQDLGAWTGNEQFF.

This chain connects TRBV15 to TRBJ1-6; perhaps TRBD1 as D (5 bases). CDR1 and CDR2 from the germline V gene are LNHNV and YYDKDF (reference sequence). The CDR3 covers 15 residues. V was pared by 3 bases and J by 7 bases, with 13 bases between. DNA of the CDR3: TGTGCCACCAGCAGCGACAGCTTTGGGAATTCACCCCTCCACTTT. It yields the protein CATSSDSFGNSPLHF.

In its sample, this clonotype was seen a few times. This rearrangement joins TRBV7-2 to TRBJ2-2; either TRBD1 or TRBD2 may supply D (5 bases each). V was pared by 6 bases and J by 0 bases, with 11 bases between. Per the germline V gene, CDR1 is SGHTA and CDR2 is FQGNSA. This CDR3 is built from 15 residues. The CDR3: CASRKGRANTGELFF. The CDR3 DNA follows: TGTGCCAGCAGGAAGGGACGAGCGAACACCGGGGAGCTGTTTTTT.

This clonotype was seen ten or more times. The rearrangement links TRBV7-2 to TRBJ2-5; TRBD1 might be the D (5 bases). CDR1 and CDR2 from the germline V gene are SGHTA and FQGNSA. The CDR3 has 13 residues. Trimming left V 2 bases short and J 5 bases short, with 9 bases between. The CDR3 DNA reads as TGTGCCAGCAGCTTACAGGGTCAGGAGACCCAGTACTTC. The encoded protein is CASSLQGQETQYF.

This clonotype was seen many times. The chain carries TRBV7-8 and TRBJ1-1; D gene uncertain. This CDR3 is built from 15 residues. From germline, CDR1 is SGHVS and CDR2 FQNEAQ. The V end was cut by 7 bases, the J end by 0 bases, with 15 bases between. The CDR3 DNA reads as TGTGCCAGCAACCAATATGTGGGTCTGAACACTGAAGCTTTCTTT. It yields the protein CASNQYVGLNTEAFF.

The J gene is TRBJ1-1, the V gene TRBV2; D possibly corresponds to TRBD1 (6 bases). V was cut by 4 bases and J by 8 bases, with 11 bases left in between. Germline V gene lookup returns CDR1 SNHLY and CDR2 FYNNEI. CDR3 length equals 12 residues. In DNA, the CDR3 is TGTGCCAGCAGTGGTACAGGGACGGAAGCTTTCTTT. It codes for CASSGTGTEAFF. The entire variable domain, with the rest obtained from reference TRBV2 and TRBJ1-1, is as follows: EPEVTQTPSHQVTQMGQEVILRCVPISNHLYFYWYRQILGQKVEFLVSFYNNEISEKSEIFDDQFSVERPDGSNFTLKIRSTKLEDSAMYFCASSGTGTEAFFGQGTRLTVV.

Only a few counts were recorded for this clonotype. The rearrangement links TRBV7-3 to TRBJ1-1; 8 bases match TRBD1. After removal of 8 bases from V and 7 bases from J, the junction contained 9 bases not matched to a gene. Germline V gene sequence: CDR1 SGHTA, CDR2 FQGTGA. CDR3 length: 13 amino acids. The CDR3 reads CASGWTGKVEAFF. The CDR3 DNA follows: TGTGCCAGCGGATGGACAGGGAAGGTTGAAGCTTTCTTT.

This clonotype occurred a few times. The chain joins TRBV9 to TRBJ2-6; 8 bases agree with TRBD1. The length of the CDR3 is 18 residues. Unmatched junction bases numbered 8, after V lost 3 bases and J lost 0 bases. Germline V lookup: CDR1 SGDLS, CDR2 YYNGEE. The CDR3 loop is CASSAPRTGLSGANVLTF. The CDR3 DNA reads TGTGCCAGCAGCGCCCCCCGGACAGGGCTCTCTGGGGCCAACGTCCTGACTTTC.

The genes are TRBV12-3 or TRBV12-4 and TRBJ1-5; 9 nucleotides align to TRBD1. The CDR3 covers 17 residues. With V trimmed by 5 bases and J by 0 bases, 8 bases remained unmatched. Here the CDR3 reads CASSPGQGFTSNQPQHF. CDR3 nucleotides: TGTGCCAGCAGTCCGGGACAGGGTTTTACTAGCAATCAGCCCCAGCATTTT.

DNA for the CDR3: TGTGCCAGCAGTACAGAATCCTACAATGAGCAGTTCTTC. This codes for CASSTESYNEQFF. This sequence joins TRBV6-2 or TRBV6-3 and TRBJ2-1; unclear D gene. The CDR3 sequence is 13 residues long. The germline gives CDR1 MNHEY, CDR2 SVGEGT. Deletions cut 5 bases from V and 1 base from J, with 6 bases between.

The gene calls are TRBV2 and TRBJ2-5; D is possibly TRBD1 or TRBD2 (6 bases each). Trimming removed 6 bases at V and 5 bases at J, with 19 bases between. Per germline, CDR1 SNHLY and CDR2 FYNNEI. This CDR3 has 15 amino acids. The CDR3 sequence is CASSSTGTHGETQYF. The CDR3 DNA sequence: TGTGCCAGCAGCTCTACAGGGACTCACGGGGAGACCCAGTACTTC. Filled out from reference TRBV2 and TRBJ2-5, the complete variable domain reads EPEVTQTPSHQVTQMGQEVILRCVPISNHLYFYWYRQILGQKVEFLVSFYNNEISEKSEIFDDQFSVERPDGSNFTLKIRSTKLEDSAMYFCASSSTGTHGETQYFGPGTRLLVL.

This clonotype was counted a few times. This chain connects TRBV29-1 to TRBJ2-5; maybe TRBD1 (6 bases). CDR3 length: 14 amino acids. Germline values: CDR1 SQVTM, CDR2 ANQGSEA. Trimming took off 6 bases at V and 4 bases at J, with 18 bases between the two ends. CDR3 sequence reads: CSVYGSSGAETQYF. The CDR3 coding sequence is TGCAGCGTCTATGGTTCCTCAGGGGCAGAGACCCAGTACTTC.

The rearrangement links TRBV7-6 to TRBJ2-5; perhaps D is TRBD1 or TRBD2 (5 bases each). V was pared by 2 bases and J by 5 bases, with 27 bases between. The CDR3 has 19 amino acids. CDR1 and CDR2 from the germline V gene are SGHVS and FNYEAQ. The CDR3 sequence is CASSLFKIRAPKRGETQYF. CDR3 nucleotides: TGTGCCAGCAGCTTATTTAAGATCCGGGCCCCAAAGAGGGGTGAGACCCAGTACTTC.

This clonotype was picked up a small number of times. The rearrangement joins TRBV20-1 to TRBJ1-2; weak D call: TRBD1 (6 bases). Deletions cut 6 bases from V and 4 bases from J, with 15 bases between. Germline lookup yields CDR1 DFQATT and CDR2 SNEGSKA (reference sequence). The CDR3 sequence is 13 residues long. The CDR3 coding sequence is TGCAGTGCCAGGGGTCTTGGAGCCTATGGCTACACCTTC. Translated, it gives CSARGLGAYGYTF.

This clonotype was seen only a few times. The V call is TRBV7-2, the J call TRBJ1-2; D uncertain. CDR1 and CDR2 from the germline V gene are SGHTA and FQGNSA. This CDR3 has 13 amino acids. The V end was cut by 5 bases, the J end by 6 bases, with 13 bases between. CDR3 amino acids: CASSISGSNGYTF. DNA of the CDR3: TGTGCCAGCAGCATAAGCGGCTCTAATGGCTACACCTTC.